This TCR beta chain was captured by sequencing in a study of beta chain features in type 1 diabetes. All of the isolated RNA was reverse transcribed, so expressed TCRB transcripts were sequenced. The method was immunoSEQ multiplex PCR; TCRdb's version includes in-frame clones alone and lacks a portion of them. The sample lists about 900,000 clones; about a sixth were seen once. The CDR3 loop spans 14 amino acids. Germline CDR1 is MNHNY and CDR2 is SVGAGI (reference sequence). The ends were cut back, 4 bases at V and 3 bases at J, with 13 bases in the middle. The receptor comes from a woman aged 18 to 35 in good health. The sample consisted of naive CD4+ T cells from blood. The chain employs TRBV6-6 and TRBJ2-7; the D is unclear. This CDR3 reads CASSSGSLIYEQYF. CDR3 bases: TGTGCCAGCAGTTCTGGCTCCCTGATCTACGAGCAGTACTTC.